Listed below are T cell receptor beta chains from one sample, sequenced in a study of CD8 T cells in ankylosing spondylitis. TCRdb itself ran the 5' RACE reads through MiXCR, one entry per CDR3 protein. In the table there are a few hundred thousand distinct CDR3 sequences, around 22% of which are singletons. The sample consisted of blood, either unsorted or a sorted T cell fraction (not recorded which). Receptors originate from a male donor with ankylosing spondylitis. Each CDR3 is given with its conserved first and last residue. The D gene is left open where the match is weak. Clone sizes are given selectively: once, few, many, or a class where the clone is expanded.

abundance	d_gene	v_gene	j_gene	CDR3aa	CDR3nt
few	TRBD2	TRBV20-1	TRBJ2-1	CSAREEPRQFF	TGCAGTGCCCGGGAGGAGCCCCGGCAGTTCTTC
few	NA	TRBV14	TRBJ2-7	CASSQAWWQYF	TGTGCCAGCAGCCAAGCGTGGTGGCAGTACTTC
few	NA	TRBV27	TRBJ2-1	CASSVDGPSYNEQFF	TGTGCCAGCAGCGTAGACGGACCCTCCTACAATGAGCAGTTCTTC
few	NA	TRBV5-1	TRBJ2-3	CASSLPGIHTDTQYF	TGCGCCAGCAGCTTGCCCGGGATCCACACAGATACGCAGTATTTT
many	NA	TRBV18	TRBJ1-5	CASSPSGGGWSSNQPQHF	TGTGCCAGCTCACCATCCGGCGGGGGCTGGAGTAGCAATCAGCCCCAGCATTTT
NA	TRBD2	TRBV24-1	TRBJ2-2	CATEEPSGRLTGELFF	TGTGCCACCGAGGAGCCTAGCGGGAGGCTCACCGGGGAGCTGTTTTTT
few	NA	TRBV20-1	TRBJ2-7	CSATPTTGASREQYF	TGCAGTGCTACCCCTACCACGGGGGCTTCTAGGGAGCAGTACTTC
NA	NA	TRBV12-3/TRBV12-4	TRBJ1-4	CASSRRGSNEKLFF	TGTGCCAGCAGCCGACGGGGGTCTAATGAAAAACTGTTTTTT
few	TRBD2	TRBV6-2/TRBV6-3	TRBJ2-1	CASSYPGVAGSNEQFF	TGTGCCAGCAGTTACCCGGGGGTAGCGGGTTCCAATGAGCAGTTCTTC
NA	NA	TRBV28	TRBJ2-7	CASEYQGYEQYF	TGTGCCAGTGAATACCAGGGCTACGAGCAGTACTTC
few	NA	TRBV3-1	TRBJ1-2	CASSPQSHSGPGYTF	TGTGCCAGCAGCCCCCAGTCCCATTCGGGGCCTGGCTACACCTTC
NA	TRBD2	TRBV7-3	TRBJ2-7	CASSFKLAGDMGDEQYF	TGTGCCAGCAGCTTTAAACTAGCGGGGGACATGGGAGACGAGCAGTACTTC
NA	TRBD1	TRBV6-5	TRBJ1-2	CASSGQGTYTF	TGTGCCAGCAGTGGACAGGGAACCTACACCTTC
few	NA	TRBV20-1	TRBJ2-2	CSALPGNGAGELFF	TGCAGTGCCCTCCCGGGGAATGGAGCCGGGGAGCTGTTTTTT
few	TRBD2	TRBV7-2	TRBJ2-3	CASSLGTSGRSDTQYF	TGTGCCAGCAGCTTAGGGACTAGCGGGCGCTCAGATACGCAGTATTTT
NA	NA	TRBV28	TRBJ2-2	CASTTSGDTGELFF	TGTGCCAGCACTACGTCCGGGGACACCGGGGAGCTGTTTTTT
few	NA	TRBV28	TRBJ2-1	CASSLIGLEVNEQFF	TGTGCCAGCAGTTTAATTGGATTGGAGGTCAATGAGCAGTTCTTC
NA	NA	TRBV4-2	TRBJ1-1	CASSQVENTEAFF	TGTGCCAGCAGCCAAGTGGAGAACACTGAAGCTTTCTTT
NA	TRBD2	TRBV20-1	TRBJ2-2	CSARDLAGGPITGELFF	TGCAGTGCTAGAGATTTAGCGGGAGGGCCGATCACCGGGGAGCTGTTTTTT
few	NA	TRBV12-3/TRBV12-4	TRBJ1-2	CASSLGAHGGYTF	TGTGCCAGCAGTTTAGGGGCACACGGTGGCTACACCTTC
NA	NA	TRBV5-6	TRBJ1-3	CASSSKTRADSGNTIYF	TGTGCCAGCAGCAGTAAGACCAGGGCCGACTCTGGAAACACCATATATTTT
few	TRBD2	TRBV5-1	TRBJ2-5	CASSLAGGNQETQYF	TGCGCCAGCAGCTTGGCGGGAGGAAACCAAGAGACCCAGTACTTC
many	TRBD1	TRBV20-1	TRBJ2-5	CSASKTGTKGETQYF	TGCAGTGCTAGCAAGACAGGGACAAAAGGAGAGACCCAGTACTTC
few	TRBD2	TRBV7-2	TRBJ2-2	CASIPLAGRTGELFF	TGTGCCAGCATCCCGCTAGCGGGACGTACCGGGGAGCTGTTTTTT
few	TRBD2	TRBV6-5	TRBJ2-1	CASGRANNEQFF	TGTGCCAGCGGGAGGGCCAACAATGAGCAGTTCTTC
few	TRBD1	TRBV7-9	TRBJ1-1	CASSSSGQATEAFF	TGTGCCAGCAGCTCCTCGGGACAGGCCACTGAAGCTTTCTTT
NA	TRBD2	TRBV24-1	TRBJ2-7	CATTGAAGGRPYEQYF	TGTGCCACCACGGGGGCCGCGGGAGGGCGCCCCTACGAGCAGTACTTC
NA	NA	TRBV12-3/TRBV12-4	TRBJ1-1	CASSLISSPGTPNTEAFF	TGTGCCAGCAGTCTAATCAGTTCTCCCGGGACACCGAACACTGAAGCTTTCTTT
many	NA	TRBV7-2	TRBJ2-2	CASSFDPFLTGELFF	TGTGCCAGCAGCTTTGACCCGTTTTTAACCGGGGAGCTGTTTTTT
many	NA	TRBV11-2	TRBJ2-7	CASSPKDPKSSYEQYF	TGTGCCAGCAGCCCTAAGGACCCAAAGTCCTCTTACGAGCAGTACTTC
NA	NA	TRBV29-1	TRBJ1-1	CSVAEMNTEAFF	TGCAGCGTTGCTGAGATGAACACTGAAGCTTTCTTT
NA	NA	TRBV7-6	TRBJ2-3	CASSLGPHTDTQYF	TGTGCCAGCAGCTTAGGGCCACACACAGATACGCAGTATTTT
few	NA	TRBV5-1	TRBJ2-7	CASRGEDYEQYF	TGCGCCAGCAGGGGCGAGGACTACGAGCAGTACTTC
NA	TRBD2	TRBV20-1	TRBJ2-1	CSATTGAGGQDEQFF	TGCAGTGCTACGACCGGAGCGGGAGGGCAAGATGAGCAGTTCTTC
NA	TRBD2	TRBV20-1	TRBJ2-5	CSASGTSGETQYF	TGCAGTGCTAGCGGGACTAGCGGGGAGACCCAGTACTTC
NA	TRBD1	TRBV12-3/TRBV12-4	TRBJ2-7	CASSPRQGSTYEQYF	TGTGCCAGCAGTCCCCGACAGGGATCGACCTACGAGCAGTACTTC
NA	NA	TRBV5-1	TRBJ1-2	CASSLEVDSKVYGYTF	TGCGCCAGCAGCTTGGAAGTAGACTCCAAGGTCTATGGCTACACCTTC
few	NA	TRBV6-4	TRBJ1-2	CASKREPRGGYTF	TGTGCCAGCAAACGGGAGCCCCGTGGAGGCTACACCTTC
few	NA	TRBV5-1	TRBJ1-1	CASSLAVGQQGAFF	TGCGCCAGCAGCTTGGCCGTCGGACAACAGGGAGCTTTCTTT
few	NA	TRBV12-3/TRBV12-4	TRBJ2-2	CASSPQGWGELFF	TGTGCCAGCAGTCCTCAAGGGTGGGGGGAGCTGTTTTTT
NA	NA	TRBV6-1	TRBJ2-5	CAGERGGLETQYF	TGTGCCGGTGAACGAGGGGGGCTTGAGACCCAGTACTTC
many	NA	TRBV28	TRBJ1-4	CASSLVQLNEKLFF	TGTGCCAGCAGTTTAGTACAGCTTAATGAAAAACTGTTTTTT